The 21 T cell receptor beta chains reported below all come from one sample, sequenced in a study of CD4 and CD8 cells across lung adenocarcinoma regions. Via MiXCR, TCRdb re-called the PCR reads, giving one row per CDR3 protein. Found here are some 8,800 distinct CDR3 sequences, around 49% of them singletons; the top ten hold 15% to 20%. The sample consisted of CD4+ T cells from the margin of a lung tumor. All receptors come from a male donor with lung adenocarcinoma. The CD4 and CD8 labels of this study may be unreliable.

This clonotype turned up a few times. The J gene is TRBJ2-5, the V gene TRBV10-3, with 10 positions matching TRBD1. The germline V gene encodes CDR1 ENHRY and CDR2 SYGVKD. The CDR3 is 15 amino acids. The trim removed 4 bases at V and 1 base at J, leaving 3 bases unmatched. The CDR3 bases are TGTGCCATCAGTGTTGGGACAGGGGCCCAAGAGACCCAGTACTTC. Its translation is CAISVGTGAQETQYF.

About this clonotype itself: Because it lacks the conserved phenylalanine or tryptophan at the end, this CDR3 is likely a read error. This chain uses TRBV6-1 with TRBJ2-5; no clear D gene. Trimming pared 4 bases from V and 6 bases from J, leaving 12 bases between. The CDR3 runs to 13 residues. CDR1 MNHNS and CDR2 SASEGT come from the germline V gene. CDR3 bases: TGTGCCAGCAGTGGCACTTACACCCAGACCCAGTACTCC. It is translated as CASSGTYTQTQYS.

By proportion, this clonotype is medium-sized. V gene TRBV4-1 combines with J gene TRBJ1-4; D not resolved. V lost 0 bases, J lost 6 bases, and 8 bases lay in between. Germline values: CDR1 MGHRA, CDR2 YSYEKL. The CDR3 is 14 residues long. This CDR3 reads CASSQDTGDEKLFF. CDR3 bases: TGCGCCAGCAGCCAAGATACTGGGGATGAAAAACTGTTTTTT.

This clonotype is judged medium-sized (0.01 to 0.1%). This chain uses TRBV4-1 with TRBJ2-7; TRBD2 matches 9 bases. After removal of 1 base from V and 3 bases from J, the junction contained 13 bases not matched to a gene. The CDR3 runs 18 residues. Germline V gene lookup returns CDR1 MGHRA and CDR2 YSYEKL. The CDR3 protein is CASSQGAEGGGAVYEQYF. The CDR3 bases are TGCGCCAGCAGCCAAGGGGCCGAAGGCGGGGGGGCCGTCTACGAGCAGTACTTC.

The chain joins TRBV6-2 or TRBV6-3 to TRBJ2-3, with TRBD2 identical over 7 bases. V shed 2 bases and J 2 bases; nucleotides not matched to a gene: 16. The germline V gene has CDR1 MNHEY and CDR2 SVGEGT. The CDR3 runs to 19 residues. CDR3: CASSYHTGTTLPYTDTQYF. CDR3 sequence (DNA): TGTGCCAGCAGTTACCACACCGGGACTACCCTTCCATACACAGATACGCAGTATTTT.

As regards this clonotype: Germline is not matched at one junction end, which may reflect a read error. This chain links TRBV30 with TRBJ1-2; no definite D call. Germline V gene sequence: CDR1 GTSNPN, CDR2 SVGIG (reference sequence). The CDR3 covers 13 residues. The CDR3 here is CAWSRYDTYRYTF. Here the CDR3 DNA reads TGTGCCTGGAGTCGTTACGATACCTATCGCTACACCTTC.

This clonotype was detected many times. The rearrangement links TRBV9 to TRBJ2-3, with TRBD2 matching over 8 bases. From germline, CDR1 is SGDLS and CDR2 YYNGEE. V shed 3 bases, J shed 5 bases, and the junction held 8 bases outside the gene matches. This CDR3 is built from 15 residues. CDR3 nucleotide sequence: TGTGCCAGCAGCGCGGGAGCGGGAGCCCAAGATACGCAGTATTTT. Its translation: CASSAGAGAQDTQYF.

This clonotype has only a few counts. This chain joins TRBV27 and TRBJ2-5, with 10 bases identical to TRBD1. The last part of the DNA fits TRBJ2-7 better; the J call may be wrong. Germline CDR1 reads MNHEY; CDR2 reads SMNVEV (reference sequence). CDR3 length equals 15 residues. The CDR3 DNA sequence: TGTGCCAGCAGTTTAACCGGGACAGGGGACTACGAGCAGTACTTC. Encoded protein: CASSLTGTGDYEQYF.

The rearrangement joins TRBV6-5 to TRBJ2-2; the D gene is possibly TRBD1 (5 bases). CDR1 and CDR2 (germline): MNHEY, SVGAGI. V was clipped by 2 bases and J by 7 bases, with 5 bases between them. The CDR3 consists of 12 residues. The CDR3 DNA is TGTGCCAGCAGTTACAGGGGCGGGGAGCTGTTTTTT. The encoded protein is CASSYRGGELFF.

Of note for this clonotype: The junction differs from germline at one of its ends, possibly a read error. This rearrangement joins TRBV6-1 to TRBJ2-3, with D possibly called TRBD1 or TRBD2 (5 bases each). This CDR3 region has 14 residues. Germline V gene data show CDR1 as MNHNS and CDR2 as SASEGT. CDR3: CAGRGAREQDTQYF. CDR3 bases: TGTGCGGGCAGAGGGGCGCGTGAGCAAGATACCCAGTACTTT.

This clonotype was recorded at least ten times. The gene calls are TRBV6-1 and TRBJ1-5, with D tentatively TRBD1 (6 bases). Trimming took 2 bases from V and 4 from J, leaving 12 bases between them. The CDR3 has 15 residues. Germline assignment: CDR1 MNHNS and CDR2 SASEGT. In DNA form, the CDR3 reads TGTGCCAGCAGTGAAAATTGGGGGCAAAATCAGCCCCAGCATTTT. It is translated as CASSENWGQNQPQHF.

The chain uses TRBV27 and TRBJ2-3; tentative D call: TRBD2 (6 bases). CDR3 length: 16 amino acids. Trimming stripped 3 bases from V and 2 bases from J, with 15 bases between. The germline V gene encodes CDR1 MNHEY and CDR2 SMNVEV (reference sequence). CDR3 DNA sequence: TGTGCCAGCAGTTTTTCTAGCGCTAAATTCACAGATACGCAGTATTTT. Its protein product is CASSFSSAKFTDTQYF.

This chain links TRBV4-2 with TRBJ2-2; 11 bases line up with TRBD2. This CDR3 comprises 17 residues. Germline assignment: CDR1 LGHNA and CDR2 YNFKEQ. The V gene end was trimmed by 4 bases and the J gene end by 7 bases; junction bases not matched to a gene: 11. The CDR3 protein is CASSPNPLAGGVGELFF. In nucleotides, the CDR3 is TGTGCCAGCAGCCCGAATCCCCTAGCGGGAGGCGTCGGGGAGCTGTTTTTT.

This clonotype was detected ten times or more. The gene calls are TRBV6-1 and TRBJ1-2; unclear D gene. This CDR3 has 15 amino acids. Trimming took 4 bases from V and 6 from J, leaving 18 bases between them. CDR1 and CDR2 (germline): MNHNS, SASEGT. Written as DNA, the CDR3 is TGTGCCAGCAGTGCCGCCGGGGAGGGTGGACATGGCTACACCTTC. This codes for CASSAAGEGGHGYTF.

Comments on this clonotype: The conserved final phenylalanine or tryptophan is absent from the CDR3, which likely points to a read error. The DNA is omitted, as the CDR3 cannot be located on it reliably, and the CDR3 follows TCRdb's listing. V gene TRBV15 combines with J gene TRBJ2-5. The CDR3 has 13 amino acids, counting both end residues. Germline V CDR1 and CDR2: LNHNV, YYDKDF (reference sequence). This chain's CDR3 is CPTLRDLALDPTA.

The CDR3 nucleotides read TGTGCCAGCAGTTTTGGCTTCCTCCCAGGGCGGGGTGCTCTCTACGAGCAGTACTTC. Protein sequence: CASSFGFLPGRGALYEQYF. The V and J genes are TRBV28 and TRBJ2-1, with a weak D call TRBD2 (6 bases). The end of the DNA fits TRBJ2-7 better, so the J call may be wrong. CDR1 and CDR2 from the germline V gene are MDHEN and SYDVKM. This CDR3 spans 19 amino acids.

This clonotype has only a few counts. Written as DNA, the CDR3 is TGTGCCAGCAGTGAAGCGGGGACAGATTACAATGAGCAGTTCTTC. This sequence encodes CASSEAGTDYNEQFF. This sequence joins TRBV6-1 and TRBJ2-1; TRBD1 agrees at 7 bases. V dropped 0 bases and J dropped 4; count of bases not matched to a gene: 3. Germline CDR1 is MNHNS and CDR2 is SASEGT. The CDR3 contains 15 residues.

The rearrangement links TRBV6-5 to TRBJ2-7, with a weak D call TRBD2 (6 bases). Germline assignment: CDR1 MNHEY and CDR2 SVGAGI. V dropped 0 bases and J dropped 0 bases, with 12 bases sitting between them. The CDR3 length is 16 residues. CDR3: CASSYSWDLTSYEQYF. CDR3 sequence (DNA): TGTGCCAGCAGTTACTCGTGGGACTTAACCTCCTACGAGCAGTACTTC.

This clonotype was counted only a few times. This chain connects TRBV6-1 to TRBJ2-7; 8 bases line up with TRBD2. Germline assignment: CDR1 MNHNS and CDR2 SASEGT. The CDR3 is made up of 14 amino acids. The V segment lost 6 bases and the J segment 0 bases; nucleotides outside the gene matches: 4. In DNA form, the CDR3 reads TGTGCCAGCAGGTCTGCGGGAGGCTCCTACGAGCAGTACTTC. It is translated as CASRSAGGSYEQYF.

V gene TRBV30 combines with J gene TRBJ1-3; no firm D call. Trimming cost V 4 bases and J 3 bases, with 7 bases left between them. The germline V gene has CDR1 GTSNPN and CDR2 SVGIG (reference sequence). This CDR3 has 12 residues. The CDR3 coding sequence is TGTGCCTGGAATTTTTTTGGAAACACCATATATTTT. Translating gives CAWNFFGNTIYF. Looking up the rest from reference TRBV30 and TRBJ1-3 gives the full variable domain: SQTIHQWPATLVQPVGSPLSLECTVEGTSNPNLYWYRQAAGRGLQLLFYSVGIGQISSEVPQNLSASRPQDRQFILSSKKLLLSDSGFYLCAWNFFGNTIYFGEGSWLTVV.

By sample share, this clonotype is large. V gene TRBV6-5 combines with J gene TRBJ1-2; D is unresolved. The germline V gene has CDR1 MNHEY and CDR2 SVGAGI. V was shortened by 4 bases and J by 1 base, with 22 bases between the two germline ends. The CDR3 is 18 amino acids. CDR3 sequence: CASSSSGVGRKNNYGYTF. CDR3 DNA: TGTGCCAGCAGTTCCTCTGGGGTGGGTCGTAAAAATAACTATGGCTACACCTTC.